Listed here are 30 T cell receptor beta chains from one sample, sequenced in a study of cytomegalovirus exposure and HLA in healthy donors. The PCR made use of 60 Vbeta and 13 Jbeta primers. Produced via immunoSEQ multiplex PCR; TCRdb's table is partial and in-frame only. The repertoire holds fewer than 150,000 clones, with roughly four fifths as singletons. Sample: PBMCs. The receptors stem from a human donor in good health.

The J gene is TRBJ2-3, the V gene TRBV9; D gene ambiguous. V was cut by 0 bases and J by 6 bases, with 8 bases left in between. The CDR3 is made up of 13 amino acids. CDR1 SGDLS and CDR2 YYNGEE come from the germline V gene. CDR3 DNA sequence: TGTGCCAGCAGCGTAGACCTAGGTGATACGCAGTATTTT. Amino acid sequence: CASSVDLGDTQYF.

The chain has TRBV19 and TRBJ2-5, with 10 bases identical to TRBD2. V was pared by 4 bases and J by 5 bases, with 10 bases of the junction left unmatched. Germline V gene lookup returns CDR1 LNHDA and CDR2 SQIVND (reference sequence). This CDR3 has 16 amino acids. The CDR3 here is CASSTGSGRKGETQYF. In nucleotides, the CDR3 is TGTGCCAGTAGTACTGGTAGCGGGAGGAAAGGCGAGACCCAGTACTTC.

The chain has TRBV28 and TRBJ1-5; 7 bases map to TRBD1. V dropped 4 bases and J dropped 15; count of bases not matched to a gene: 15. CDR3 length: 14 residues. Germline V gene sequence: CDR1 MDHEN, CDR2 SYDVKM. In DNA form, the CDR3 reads TGTGCCAGCAGTTCGGGTACCATACAGGGGTCCCGGCATTTT. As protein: CASSSGTIQGSRHF. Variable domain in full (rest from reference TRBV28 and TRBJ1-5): DVKVTQSSRYLVKRTGEKVFLECVQDMDHENMFWYRQDPGLGLRLIYFSYDVKMKEKGDIPEGYSVSREKKERFSLILESASTNQTSMYLCASSSGTIQGSRHFGDGTRLSIL.

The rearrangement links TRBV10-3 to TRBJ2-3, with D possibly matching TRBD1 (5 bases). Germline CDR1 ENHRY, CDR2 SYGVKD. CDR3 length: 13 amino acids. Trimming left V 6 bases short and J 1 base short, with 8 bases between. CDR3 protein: CAIRSRGTDTQYF. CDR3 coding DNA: TGTGCCATCAGGAGCAGGGGCACAGATACGCAGTATTTT.

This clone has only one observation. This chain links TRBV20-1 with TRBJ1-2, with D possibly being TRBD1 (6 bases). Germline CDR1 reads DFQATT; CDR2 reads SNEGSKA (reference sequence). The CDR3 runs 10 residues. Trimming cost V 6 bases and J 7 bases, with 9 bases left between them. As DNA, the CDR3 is TGCAGTGCCACAGGGTCTGGCTACACCTTC. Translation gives CSATGSGYTF.

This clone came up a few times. The CDR3 DNA reads as TGTGCCAGCAGCTTATGGGGCCAGGAAGCTTTCTTT. Residues: CASSLWGQEAFF. The V call is TRBV7-9, the J call TRBJ1-1, with D maybe TRBD1 (5 bases). The CDR3 totals 12 residues. Germline V gives CDR1 SEHNR, CDR2 FQNEAQ (reference sequence). V was cut by 2 bases and J by 8 bases, with 9 bases left in between.

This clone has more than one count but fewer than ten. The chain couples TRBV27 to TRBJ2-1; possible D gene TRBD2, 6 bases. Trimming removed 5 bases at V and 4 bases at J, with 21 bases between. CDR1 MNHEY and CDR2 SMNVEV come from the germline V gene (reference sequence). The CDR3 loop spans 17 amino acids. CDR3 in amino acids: CASSETTGGGIYNEQFF. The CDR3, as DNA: TGTGCCAGCAGTGAAACTACAGGCGGCGGGATTTACAATGAGCAGTTCTTC.

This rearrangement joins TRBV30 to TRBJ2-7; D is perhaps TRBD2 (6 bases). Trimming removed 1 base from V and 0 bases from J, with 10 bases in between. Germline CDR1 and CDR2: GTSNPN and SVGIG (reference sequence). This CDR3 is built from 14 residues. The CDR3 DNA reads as TGTGCCTGGAGTGAGGGACTGGGCTCCTACGAGCAGTACTTC. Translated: CAWSEGLGSYEQYF.

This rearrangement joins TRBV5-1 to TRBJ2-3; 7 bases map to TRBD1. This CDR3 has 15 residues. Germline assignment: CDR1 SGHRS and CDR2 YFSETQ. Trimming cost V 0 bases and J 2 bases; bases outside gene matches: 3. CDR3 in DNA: TGCGCCAGCAGCTTGGCGGGACAGATCACAGATACGCAGTATTTT. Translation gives CASSLAGQITDTQYF.

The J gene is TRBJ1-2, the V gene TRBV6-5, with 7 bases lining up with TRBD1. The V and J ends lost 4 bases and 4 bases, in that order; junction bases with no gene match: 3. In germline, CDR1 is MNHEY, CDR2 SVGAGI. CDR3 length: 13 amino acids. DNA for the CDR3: TGTGCCAGCAGTTCGACAGGGACCTATGGCTACACCTTC. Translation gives CASSSTGTYGYTF.

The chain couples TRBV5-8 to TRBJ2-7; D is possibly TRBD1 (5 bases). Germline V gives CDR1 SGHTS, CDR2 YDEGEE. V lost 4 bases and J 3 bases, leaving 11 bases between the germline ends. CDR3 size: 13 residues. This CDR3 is CASSLGHNYEQYF. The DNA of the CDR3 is TGTGCCAGCAGCCTCGGACACAACTACGAGCAGTACTTC.

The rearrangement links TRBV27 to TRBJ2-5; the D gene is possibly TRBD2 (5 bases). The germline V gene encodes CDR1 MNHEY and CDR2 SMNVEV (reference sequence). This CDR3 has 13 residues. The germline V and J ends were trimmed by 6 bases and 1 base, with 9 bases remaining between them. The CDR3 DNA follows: TGTGCCAGCAGCTCACTAGGCCAAGAGACCCAGTACTTC. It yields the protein CASSSLGQETQYF.

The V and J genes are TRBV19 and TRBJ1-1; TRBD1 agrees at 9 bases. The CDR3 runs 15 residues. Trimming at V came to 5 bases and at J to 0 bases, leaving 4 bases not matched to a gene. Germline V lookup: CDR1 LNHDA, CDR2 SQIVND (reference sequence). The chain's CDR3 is CASSPQGAMNTEAFF. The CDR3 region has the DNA TGTGCCAGTAGTCCACAGGGGGCGATGAACACTGAAGCTTTCTTT.

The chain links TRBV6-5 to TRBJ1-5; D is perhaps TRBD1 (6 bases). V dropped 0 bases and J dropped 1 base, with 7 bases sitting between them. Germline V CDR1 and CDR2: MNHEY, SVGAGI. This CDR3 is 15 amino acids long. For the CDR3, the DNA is TGTGCCAGCAGTTACTCAGGGACAAGCAATCAGCCCCAGCATTTT. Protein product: CASSYSGTSNQPQHF.

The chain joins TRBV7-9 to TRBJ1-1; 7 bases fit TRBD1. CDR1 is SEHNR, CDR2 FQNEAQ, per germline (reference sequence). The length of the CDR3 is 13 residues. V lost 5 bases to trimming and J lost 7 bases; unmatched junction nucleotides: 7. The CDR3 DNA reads TGTGCCAGCAGCGGAGGGACAGCCATTGAAGCTTTCTTT. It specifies CASSGGTAIEAFF.

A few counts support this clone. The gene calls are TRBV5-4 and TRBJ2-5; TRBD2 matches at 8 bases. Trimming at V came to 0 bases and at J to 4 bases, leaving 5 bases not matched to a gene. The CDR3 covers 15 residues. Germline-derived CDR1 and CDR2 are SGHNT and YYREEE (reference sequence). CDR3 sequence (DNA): TGTGCCAGCAGCTTGGGATTAGCGGGAATAGAGACCCAGTACTTC. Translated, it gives CASSLGLAGIETQYF.

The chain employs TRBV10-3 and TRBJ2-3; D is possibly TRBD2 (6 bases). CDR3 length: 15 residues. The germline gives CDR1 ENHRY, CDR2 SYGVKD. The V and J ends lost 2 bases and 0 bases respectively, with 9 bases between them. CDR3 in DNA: TGTGCCATCAGTGAGGGGCGGGGAAGCACAGATACGCAGTATTTT. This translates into CAISEGRGSTDTQYF.

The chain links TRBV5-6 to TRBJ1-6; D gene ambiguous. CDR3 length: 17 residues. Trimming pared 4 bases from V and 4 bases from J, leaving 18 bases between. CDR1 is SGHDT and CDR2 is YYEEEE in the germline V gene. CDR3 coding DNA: TGTGCCAGCAGCCCCGGTCTCAATGGTGCTTATAATTCACCCCTCCACTTT. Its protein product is CASSPGLNGAYNSPLHF.

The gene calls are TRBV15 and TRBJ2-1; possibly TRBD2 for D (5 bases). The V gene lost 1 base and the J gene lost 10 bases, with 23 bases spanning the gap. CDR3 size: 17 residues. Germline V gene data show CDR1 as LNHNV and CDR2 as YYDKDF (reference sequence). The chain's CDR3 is CATSRGRGPSRTVEQFF. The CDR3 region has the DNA TGTGCCACCAGCAGAGGCCGAGGGCCTAGCCGAACCGTAGAGCAGTTCTTC. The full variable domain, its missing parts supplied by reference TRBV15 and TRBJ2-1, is DAMVIQNPRYQVTQFGKPVTLSCSQTLNHNVMYWYQQKSSQAPKLLFHYYDKDFNNEADTPDNFQSRRPNTSFCFLDIRSPGLGDTAMYLCATSRGRGPSRTVEQFFGPGTRLTVL.

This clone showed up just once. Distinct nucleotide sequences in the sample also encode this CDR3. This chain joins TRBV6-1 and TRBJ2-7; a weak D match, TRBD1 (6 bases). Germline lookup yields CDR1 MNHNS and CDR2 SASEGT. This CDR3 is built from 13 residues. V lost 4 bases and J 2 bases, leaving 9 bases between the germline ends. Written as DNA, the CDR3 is TGTGCCAGCAGTGTTGGGGGCACCTACGAGCAGTACTTC. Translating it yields CASSVGGTYEQYF.

The CDR3 region has the DNA TGTGCCAGCAGTTTTCCCCCCGCTAGGGCGGGAGTACCCTACGAGCAGTACTTC. This gives the protein CASSFPPARAGVPYEQYF. The chain has TRBV7-9 and TRBJ2-7; 7 bases line up with TRBD2. The germline V gene encodes CDR1 SEHNR and CDR2 FQNEAQ (reference sequence). Unmatched junction bases numbered 19, after V lost 6 bases and J lost 2 bases. This CDR3 has 18 amino acids.

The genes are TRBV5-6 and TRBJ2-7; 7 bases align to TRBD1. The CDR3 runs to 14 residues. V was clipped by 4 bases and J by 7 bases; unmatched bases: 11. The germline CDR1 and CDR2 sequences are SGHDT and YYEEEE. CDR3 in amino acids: CASSPVEGAGEQYF. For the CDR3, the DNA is TGTGCCAGCAGCCCCGTCGAGGGGGCGGGTGAGCAGTACTTC.

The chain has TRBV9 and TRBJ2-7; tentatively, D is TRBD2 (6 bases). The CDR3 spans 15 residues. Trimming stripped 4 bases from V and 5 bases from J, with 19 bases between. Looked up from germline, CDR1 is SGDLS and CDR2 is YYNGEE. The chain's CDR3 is CASSLEGTVSNEQYF. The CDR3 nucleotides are TGTGCCAGCAGCTTAGAGGGGACTGTCTCTAACGAGCAGTACTTC.

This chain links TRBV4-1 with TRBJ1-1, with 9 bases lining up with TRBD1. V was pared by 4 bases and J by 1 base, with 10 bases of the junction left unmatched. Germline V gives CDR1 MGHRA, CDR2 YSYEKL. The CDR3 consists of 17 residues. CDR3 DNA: TGCGCCAGCAGCCGCCCCTCACGACAGGGGGGGAACACTGAAGCTTTCTTT. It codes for CASSRPSRQGGNTEAFF.

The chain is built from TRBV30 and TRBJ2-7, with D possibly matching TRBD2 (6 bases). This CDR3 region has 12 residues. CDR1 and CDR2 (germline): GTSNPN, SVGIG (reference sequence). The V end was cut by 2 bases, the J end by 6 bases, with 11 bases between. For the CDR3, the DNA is TGTGCCTGGAGTTGGGGGGATGGCGAGCAGTACTTC. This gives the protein CAWSWGDGEQYF.

CDR3 sequence (DNA): TGTGCCATCAGGAGACAAGTCAATCAGCCCCAGCATTTT. Translating gives CAIRRQVNQPQHF. The genes are TRBV10-3 and TRBJ1-5; unclear D gene. This CDR3 region has 13 residues. The V end lost 6 bases, the J end lost 3 bases, and 9 bases lay between the germline ends. The germline gives CDR1 ENHRY, CDR2 SYGVKD.

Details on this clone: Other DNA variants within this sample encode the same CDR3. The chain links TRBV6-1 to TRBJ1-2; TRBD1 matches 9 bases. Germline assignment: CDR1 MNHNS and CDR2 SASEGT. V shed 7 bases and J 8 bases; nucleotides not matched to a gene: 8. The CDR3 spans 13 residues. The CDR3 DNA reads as TGTGCCAGCACCGAAAGGGACAGGGACGGCTACACCTTC. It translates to CASTERDRDGYTF.

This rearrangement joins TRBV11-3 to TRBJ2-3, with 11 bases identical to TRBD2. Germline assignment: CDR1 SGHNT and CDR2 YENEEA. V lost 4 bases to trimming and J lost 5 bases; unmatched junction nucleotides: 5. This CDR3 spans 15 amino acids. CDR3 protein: CASSYSGGAVDTQYF. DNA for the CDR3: TGTGCCAGCAGCTATAGCGGGGGGGCAGTAGATACGCAGTATTTT.

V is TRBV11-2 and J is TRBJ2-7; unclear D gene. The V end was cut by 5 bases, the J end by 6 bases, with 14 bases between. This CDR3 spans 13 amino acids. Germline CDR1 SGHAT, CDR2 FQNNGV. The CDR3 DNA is TGTGCCAGCAGCCCCCATCTCCTAACCGAGCAGTACTTC. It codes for CASSPHLLTEQYF.

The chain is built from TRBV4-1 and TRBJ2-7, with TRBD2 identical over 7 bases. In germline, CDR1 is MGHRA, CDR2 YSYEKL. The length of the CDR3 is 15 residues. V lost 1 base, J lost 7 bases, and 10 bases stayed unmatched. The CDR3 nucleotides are TGCGCCAGCAGCCAAGGGGGGGGTTCGGGTCGGGAGCAGTACTTC. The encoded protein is CASSQGGGSGREQYF.